This T cell receptor beta chain was identified in a study of early T cells in non-severe SARS-CoV-2 infection. Across the study: Chains from this unsorted whole-blood bulk RNA could not be paired.

Individual cDNA molecules each received unique molecular identifiers attached to them. TCRdb reprocessed the 5' RACE reads with MiXCR, giving one entry per CDR3 protein. Here the sample spans approximately 69,000 distinct CDR3 sequences, around 10% being singletons. Notes on the study in general: Matching against VDJdb likely underestimated virus-specific expansions, favoring anti-spike CD8.

A note on this clonotype: Its specificity is unknown.

The CDR3 is 16 residues long. Trimming removed 3 bases at V and 3 bases at J, with 17 bases between. Germline CDR1 SGHAT, CDR2 FQNNGV. This clonotype was sampled from an adult who was a healthcare worker with PCR-confirmed SARS-CoV-2 infection or an uninfected control (not recorded which). The sequencing used whole blood, collected at baseline. The rearrangement links TRBV11-2 to TRBJ1-1; no definite D call. CDR3 amino acids: CASSFRVAGRHTEAFF. The CDR3 DNA is TGTGCCAGCAGCTTTAGAGTGGCAGGTCGCCACACTGAAGCTTTCTTT.